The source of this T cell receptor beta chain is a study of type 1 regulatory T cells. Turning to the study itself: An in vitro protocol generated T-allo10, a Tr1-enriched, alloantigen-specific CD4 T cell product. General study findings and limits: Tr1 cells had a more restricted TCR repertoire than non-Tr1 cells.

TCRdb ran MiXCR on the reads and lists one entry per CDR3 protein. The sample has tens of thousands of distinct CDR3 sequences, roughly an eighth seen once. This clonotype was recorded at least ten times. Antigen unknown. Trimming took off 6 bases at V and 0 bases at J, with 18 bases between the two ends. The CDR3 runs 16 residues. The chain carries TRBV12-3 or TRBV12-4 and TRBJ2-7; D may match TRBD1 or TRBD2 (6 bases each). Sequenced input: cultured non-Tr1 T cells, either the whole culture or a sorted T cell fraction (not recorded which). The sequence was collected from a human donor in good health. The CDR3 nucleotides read TGTGCCAGCAGCCGAGACAGGACTACTCACTCCTACGAGCAGTACTTC. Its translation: CASSRDRTTHSYEQYF.